A single sample gave rise to the 2 T cell receptor beta chains below, sequenced in a study of OX40 agonist ivuxolimab in advanced cancers. Method: immunoSEQ multiplex PCR; TCRdb's copy keeps in-frame clones and lacks some. The data show about 42,000 clones, 85% to 90% seen once. This material consisted of CD4+ or CD8+ T cells sorted from blood, taken in a trial of the OX40 agonist ivuxolimab. The receptors originated from an adult with an advanced solid tumor such as melanoma, head and neck, liver or kidney cancer.

This clone has just one count. This chain joins TRBV19 and TRBJ1-1; no definite D call. V gave up 9 bases and J gave up 3 bases, with 14 bases separating them. The germline CDR1 and CDR2 sequences are LNHDA and SQIVND (reference sequence). CDR3 length: 13 residues. DNA of the CDR3: TGTGCCAGCGACCAAGGAGGCTACACTGAAGCTTTCTTT. Translating gives CASDQGGYTEAFF.

The CDR3 region is CASSSRLAGGADTQYF. DNA of the CDR3: TGTGCCAGCAGCTCCAGACTAGCGGGGGGTGCAGATACGCAGTATTTT. The chain links TRBV9 to TRBJ2-3; TRBD2 aligns across 13 bases. The CDR3 runs to 16 residues. Germline values: CDR1 SGDLS, CDR2 YYNGEE. After removal of 4 bases from V and 4 bases from J, the junction contained 6 bases not matched to a gene.